A selection of T cell receptor beta chains follows, all from one sample in a study of CD8 T cells in Susac syndrome. TCRdb redid the calling of the immunoSEQ multiplex PCR reads with MiXCR, one entry per CDR3 protein. The sample includes about 140,000 distinct CDR3 sequences, approximately 95% of them seen just once. Sequenced material: CD8+ T cells from PBMCs. The receptors stem from a human donor with Susac syndrome. Both conserved end residues are part of each CDR3. D genes are given only for firm matches. Expanded clones are given a class, and other clones once, few, many or no size at all.

v_gene	abundance	d_gene	j_gene	CDR3aa	CDR3nt
TRBV27	.	TRBD2	TRBJ2-1	CASSLGLLGLPYNEQFF	TGTGCCAGCAGTTTAGGGTTATTGGGACTACCGTACAATGAGCAGTTCTTC
TRBV20-1	.	.	TRBJ2-3	CSARVIQGTDTQYF	TGCAGTGCTAGAGTAATACAGGGCACAGATACGCAGTATTTT
TRBV12-3/TRBV12-4	.	.	TRBJ1-2	CASSLLGLDYGYTF	TGTGCCAGCAGTTTGTTGGGGTTGGACTATGGCTACACCTTC
TRBV12-3/TRBV12-4	.	.	TRBJ1-1	CASSWGALTEAFF	TGTGCCAGCAGTTGGGGGGCGCTGACTGAAGCTTTCTTT
TRBV6-6	.	TRBD1	TRBJ1-2	CASSLGQDYYGYTF	TGTGCCAGCAGCCTGGGACAGGACTACTATGGCTACACCTTC
TRBV12-3/TRBV12-4	.	TRBD1	TRBJ2-7	CASSAPGQGTYEQYF	TGTGCCAGCAGCGCTCCGGGACAGGGGACCTACGAGCAGTACTTC
TRBV11-1	.	TRBD1	TRBJ1-4	CASSHRDSWNEKLFF	TGTGCCAGCAGCCACCGGGACAGTTGGAATGAAAAACTGTTTTTT
TRBV29-1	.	TRBD1	TRBJ1-1	CSAEGQENTEAFF	TGCAGCGCAGAGGGACAGGAGAACACTGAAGCTTTCTTT
TRBV27	.	TRBD2	TRBJ2-3	CASDPVGGLANPTDTQYF	TGTGCCAGCGACCCGGTTGGGGGACTAGCGAATCCCACAGATACGCAGTATTTT
TRBV27	.	TRBD2	TRBJ2-1	CASQPSAGVANEQFF	TGTGCCAGCCAACCCTCGGCGGGAGTAGCAAATGAGCAGTTCTTC
TRBV20-1	.	.	TRBJ2-3	CSAREGRGTDTQYF	TGCAGTGCTAGAGAGGGCAGGGGCACAGATACGCAGTATTTT
TRBV7-9	.	TRBD1	TRBJ1-4	CASSLEGTGYEKLFF	TGTGCCAGCAGCTTAGAGGGGACAGGGTATGAAAAACTGTTTTTT
TRBV15	.	.	TRBJ2-5	CATTEGFGETQYF	TGTGCCACCACGGAGGGATTTGGAGAGACCCAGTACTTC
TRBV10-3	.	TRBD1	TRBJ2-5	CAISGVTGDVETQYF	TGTGCCATCAGTGGAGTGACAGGGGATGTAGAGACCCAGTACTTC
TRBV7-9	once	TRBD2	TRBJ2-3	CASSPVAGPDTQYF	TGTGCCAGCAGCCCGGTAGCGGGACCAGATACGCAGTATTTT
TRBV12-3/TRBV12-4	.	.	TRBJ1-5	CASSSQQGSNQPQHF	TGTGCCAGCAGTTCTCAACAGGGATCCAATCAGCCCCAGCATTTT
TRBV20-1	.	.	TRBJ2-2	CSAREIGTTNTGELFF	TGCAGTGCTAGAGAAATCGGGACCACCAACACCGGGGAGCTGTTTTTT
TRBV30	.	.	TRBJ1-1	CAWKGGNGNTEAFF	TGTGCCTGGAAGGGGGGCAATGGGAACACTGAAGCTTTCTTT
TRBV29-1	.	TRBD2	TRBJ2-6	CSVDSGGLSGANVLTF	TGCAGCGTTGATTCGGGGGGGCTGTCTGGGGCCAACGTCCTGACTTTC
TRBV3-1	.	TRBD2	TRBJ2-7	CASSLKGLAGNLWSGEQYF	TGTGCCAGCAGCCTTAAAGGACTAGCGGGAAACTTATGGTCAGGCGAGCAGTACTTC
TRBV29-1	.	.	TRBJ1-1	CSVPGTGGNTEAFF	TGCAGCGTTCCGGGAACAGGAGGAAACACTGAAGCTTTCTTT
TRBV20-1	.	.	TRBJ2-4	CSARDSRVAKNIQYF	TGCAGTGCTAGAGATTCACGGGTAGCCAAAAACATTCAGTACTTC
TRBV11-2	.	.	TRBJ2-5	CASSLGQRPKWETQYF	TGTGCCAGCAGCTTAGGCCAGCGCCCTAAGTGGGAGACCCAGTACTTC
TRBV3-1	.	.	TRBJ1-2	CASSLQKQGLYGYTF	TGTGCCAGCAGCCTTCAGAAGCAGGGGCTCTATGGCTACACCTTC
TRBV4-1	.	.	TRBJ2-7	CASSSTIPDEQYF	TGCGCCAGCAGCTCGACGATCCCCGACGAGCAGTACTTC
TRBV7-2	.	.	TRBJ2-7	CASSSWGSVSPAYEQYF	TGTGCCAGCAGCTCATGGGGTTCGGTCTCCCCAGCGTACGAGCAGTACTTC
TRBV9	.	.	TRBJ1-1	CASSVATGPTNTEAFF	TGTGCCAGCAGCGTAGCTACGGGACCTACAAACACTGAAGCTTTCTTT
TRBV2	once	TRBD2	TRBJ2-1	CASSEGLAAENEQFF	TGTGCCAGCAGTGAAGGGCTAGCGGCGGAGAATGAGCAGTTCTTC
TRBV20-1	.	.	TRBJ1-1	CSADQRTTGEAFF	TGCAGTGCTGACCAGAGGACCACCGGAGAAGCTTTCTTT
TRBV7-9	.	.	TRBJ2-3	CASSPPGDTQYF	TGTGCCAGCAGCCCCCCCGGAGATACGCAGTATTTT
TRBV2	.	TRBD2	TRBJ2-5	CASSESSGSAGGETQYF	TGTGCCAGCAGTGAATCTAGCGGGAGCGCCGGGGGAGAGACCCAGTACTTC
TRBV5-6	once	TRBD2	TRBJ2-1	CASSATVAGGRGEQFF	TGTGCCAGCAGCGCGACTGTAGCGGGAGGCCGGGGTGAGCAGTTCTTC
TRBV9	.	TRBD1	TRBJ2-7	CASSSGTGFSYEQYF	TGTGCCAGCAGCTCCGGGACAGGCTTTTCCTACGAGCAGTACTTC
TRBV5-1	.	.	TRBJ1-2	CASSLEGQSGHGYTF	TGCGCCAGCAGCTTGGAGGGTCAATCGGGCCATGGCTACACCTTC
TRBV14	.	TRBD2	TRBJ2-1	CASSPFGAGRYNEQFF	TGTGCCAGCAGCCCCTTCGGAGCGGGGAGATACAATGAGCAGTTCTTC
TRBV4-1	.	.	TRBJ2-7	CASSQGAGYEQYF	TGCGCCAGCAGCCAGGGGGCAGGCTACGAGCAGTACTTC
TRBV28	few	.	TRBJ2-1	CASSSLGNEQFF	TGTGCCAGCAGTTCCCTGGGGAATGAGCAGTTCTTC
TRBV29-1	.	.	TRBJ2-3	CSGDRLNTDTQYF	TGCAGCGGGGACCGCCTAAACACAGATACGCAGTATTTT
TRBV30	.	TRBD2	TRBJ2-5	CAWQPGLAGGYETQYF	TGTGCCTGGCAACCGGGACTAGCGGGAGGATATGAGACCCAGTACTTC
TRBV19	.	TRBD1	TRBJ2-4	CASSFTGTGKGIQYF	TGTGCCAGTAGTTTCACCGGGACAGGGAAAGGTATTCAGTACTTC
TRBV12-3/TRBV12-4	.	.	TRBJ2-1	CASSLATGPYNEQFF	TGTGCCAGCAGTTTAGCAACAGGGCCCTACAATGAGCAGTTCTTC
TRBV12-3/TRBV12-4	.	.	TRBJ2-1	CASSLLVAGQFF	TGTGCCAGCAGTTTGTTGGTTGCGGGGCAGTTCTTC